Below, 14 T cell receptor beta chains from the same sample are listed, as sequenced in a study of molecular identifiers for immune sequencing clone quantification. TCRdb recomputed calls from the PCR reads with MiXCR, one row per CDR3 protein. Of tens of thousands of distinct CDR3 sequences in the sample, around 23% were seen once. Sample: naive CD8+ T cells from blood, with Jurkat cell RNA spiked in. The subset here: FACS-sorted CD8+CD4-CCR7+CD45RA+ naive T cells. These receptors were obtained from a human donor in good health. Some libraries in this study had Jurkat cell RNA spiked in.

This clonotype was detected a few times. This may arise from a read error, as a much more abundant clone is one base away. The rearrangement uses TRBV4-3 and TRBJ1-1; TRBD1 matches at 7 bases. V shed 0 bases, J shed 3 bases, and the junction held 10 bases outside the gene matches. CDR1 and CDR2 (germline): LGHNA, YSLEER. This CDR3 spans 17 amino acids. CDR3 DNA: TGCGCCAGCAGCCAAGATGGGACAGATGTAATGGACACTGAAGCTTTCTTT. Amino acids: CASSQDGTDVMDTEAFF.

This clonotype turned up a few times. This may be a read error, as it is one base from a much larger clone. CDR3 sequence (DNA): TGTGCCAGCAGCCCAATAGAGGCCGAGACGTCAGAGGAGGTTGATGAAAAACTGTTTTTT. Amino acid sequence: CASSPIEAETSEEVDEKLFF. The chain employs TRBV7-9 and TRBJ1-4; D not resolved. The CDR3 loop spans 20 amino acids. Germline-derived CDR1 and CDR2 are SEHNR and FQNEAQ (reference sequence). Trimming took 5 bases from V and 6 from J, leaving 31 bases between them.

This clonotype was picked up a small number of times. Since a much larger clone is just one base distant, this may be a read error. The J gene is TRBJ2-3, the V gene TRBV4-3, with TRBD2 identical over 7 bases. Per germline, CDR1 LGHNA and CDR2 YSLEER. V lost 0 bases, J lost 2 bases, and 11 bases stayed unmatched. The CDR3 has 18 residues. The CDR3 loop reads CASSQEGLGGSNTDTQYF. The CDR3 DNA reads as TGCGCCAGCAGCCAAGAAGGCTTAGGCGGGAGTAACACAGATACGCAGTATTTT.

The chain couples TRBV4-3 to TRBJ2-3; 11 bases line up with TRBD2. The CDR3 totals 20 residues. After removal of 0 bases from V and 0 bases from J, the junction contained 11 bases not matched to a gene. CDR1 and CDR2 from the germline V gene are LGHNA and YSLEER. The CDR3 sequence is CASSQDLAGGSFGSTDTQYF. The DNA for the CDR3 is TGCGCCAGCAGCCAAGACCTAGCGGGAGGATCGTTTGGTAGCACAGATACGCAGTATTTT.

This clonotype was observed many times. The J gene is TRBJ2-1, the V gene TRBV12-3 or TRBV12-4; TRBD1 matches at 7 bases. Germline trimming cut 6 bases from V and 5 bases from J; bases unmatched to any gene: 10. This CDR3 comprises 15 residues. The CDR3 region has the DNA TGTGCCAGCAGGGGTGATGGACAGGTGGACAATGAGCAGTTCTTC. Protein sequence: CASRGDGQVDNEQFF.

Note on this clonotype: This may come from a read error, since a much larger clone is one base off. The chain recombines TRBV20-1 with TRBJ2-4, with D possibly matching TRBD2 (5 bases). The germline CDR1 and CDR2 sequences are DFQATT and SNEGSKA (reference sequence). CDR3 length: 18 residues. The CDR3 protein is CSARDSGGGELAKNIQHF. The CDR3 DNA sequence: TGCAGTGCTAGAGATTCAGGAGGCGGAGAGCTAGCCAAAAACATTCAGCACTTC.

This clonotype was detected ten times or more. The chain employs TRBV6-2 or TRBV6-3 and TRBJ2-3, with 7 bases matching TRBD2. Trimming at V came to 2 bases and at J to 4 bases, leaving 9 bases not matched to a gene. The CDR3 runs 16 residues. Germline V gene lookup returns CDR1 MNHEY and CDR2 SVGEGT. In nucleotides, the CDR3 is TGTGCCAGCAGTTACGGGCGGCTAGCGGTAGCAGATACGCAGTATTTT. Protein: CASSYGRLAVADTQYF.

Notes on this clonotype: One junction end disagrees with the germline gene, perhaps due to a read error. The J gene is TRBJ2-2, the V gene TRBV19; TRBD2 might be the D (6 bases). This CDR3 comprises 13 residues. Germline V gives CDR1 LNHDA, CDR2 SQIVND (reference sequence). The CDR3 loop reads CASSPKVTGGLFF. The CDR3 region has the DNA TGTGCCAGTAGTCCGAAGGTCACCGGGGGGCTGTTTTTT.

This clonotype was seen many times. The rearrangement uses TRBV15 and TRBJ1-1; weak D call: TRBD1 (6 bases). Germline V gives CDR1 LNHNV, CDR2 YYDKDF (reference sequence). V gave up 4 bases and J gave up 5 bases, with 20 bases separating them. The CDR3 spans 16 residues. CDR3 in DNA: TGTGCCACCAGCAACCCCCTAACACAGGGTCAAACTGAAGCTTTCTTT. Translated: CATSNPLTQGQTEAFF.

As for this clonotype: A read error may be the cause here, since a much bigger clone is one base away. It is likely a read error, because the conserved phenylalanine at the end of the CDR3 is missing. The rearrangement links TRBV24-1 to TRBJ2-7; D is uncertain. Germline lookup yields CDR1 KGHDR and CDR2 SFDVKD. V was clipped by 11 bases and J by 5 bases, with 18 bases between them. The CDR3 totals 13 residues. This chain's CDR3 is CAIPGPGGDEQYL. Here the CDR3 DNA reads TGTGCCATTCCCGGTCCAGGTGGCGACGAGCAGTACCTC.

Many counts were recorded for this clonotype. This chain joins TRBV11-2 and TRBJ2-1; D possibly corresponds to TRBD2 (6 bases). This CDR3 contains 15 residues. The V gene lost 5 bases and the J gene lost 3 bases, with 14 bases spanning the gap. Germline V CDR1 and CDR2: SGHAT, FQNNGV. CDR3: CASSISGTNYNEQFF. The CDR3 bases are TGTGCCAGCAGCATTAGCGGAACGAACTACAATGAGCAGTTCTTC.

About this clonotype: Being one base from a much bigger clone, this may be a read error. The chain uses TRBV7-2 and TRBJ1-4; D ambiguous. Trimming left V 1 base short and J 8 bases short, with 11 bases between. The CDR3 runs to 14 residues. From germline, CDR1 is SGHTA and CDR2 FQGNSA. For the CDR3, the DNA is TGTGCCAGCAGCTTAGACGGGATGGCGGAAAAACTGTTTTTT. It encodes CASSLDGMAEKLFF.

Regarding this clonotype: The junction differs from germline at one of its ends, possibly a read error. The CDR3 nucleotides read TGTGCCAGCAGCCCCCGACTAGCGGGAACCTACAATGGGCAGTTCTTC. It yields the protein CASSPRLAGTYNGQFF. The chain recombines TRBV9 with TRBJ2-1; 11 bases line up with TRBD2. There are 16 residues in the CDR3. The germline V gene has CDR1 SGDLS and CDR2 YYNGEE.

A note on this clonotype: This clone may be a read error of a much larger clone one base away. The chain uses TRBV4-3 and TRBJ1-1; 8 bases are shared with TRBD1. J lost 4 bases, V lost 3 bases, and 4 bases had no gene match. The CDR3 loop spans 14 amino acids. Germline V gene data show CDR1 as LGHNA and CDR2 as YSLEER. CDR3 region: CASSQDTGGTEAFF. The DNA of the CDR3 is TGCGCCAGCAGCCAGGATACAGGGGGCACTGAAGCTTTCTTT.